These 5 T cell receptor beta chains came from one sample sequenced in a study of cytomegalovirus exposure and HLA in healthy donors. The repertoire was sequenced with immunoSEQ multiplex PCR; TCRdb's copy has only in-frame clones and lacks some. There are a few hundred thousand clones in the sample; 90% occur only once, and more than 0.35% lies in the top ten. Sequencing was done on a sample of PBMCs. These receptors were collected from a young woman in good health and CMV-seronegative.

This clone has more than one count but fewer than ten. This chain uses TRBV2 with TRBJ1-2; 10 nucleotides agree with TRBD1. Trimming took 7 bases from V and 7 from J; bases not matched to a gene: 3. This CDR3 is 12 amino acids long. Germline CDR1 SNHLY, CDR2 FYNNEI. CDR3 region: CASKDRGPGYTF. The CDR3 region has the DNA TGTGCCAGCAAAGACAGGGGGCCTGGCTACACCTTC. Together with reference TRBV2 and TRBJ1-2, the CDR3 gives the full variable domain: EPEVTQTPSHQVTQMGQEVILRCVPISNHLYFYWYRQILGQKVEFLVSFYNNEISEKSEIFDDQFSVERPDGSNFTLKIRSTKLEDSAMYFCASKDRGPGYTFGSGTRLTVV.

A single count supports this clone. V usage is TRBV5-4 and J usage is TRBJ2-7, with 7 positions matching TRBD1. CDR3 length: 14 residues. Germline V CDR1 and CDR2: SGHNT, YYREEE (reference sequence). V was clipped by 4 bases and J by 6 bases; unmatched bases: 10. CDR3 loop: CASSPVGQWGEQYF. The CDR3 region has the DNA TGTGCCAGCAGCCCGGTGGGACAGTGGGGCGAGCAGTACTTC.

This rearrangement joins TRBV25-1 to TRBJ2-2; D may be TRBD2 (6 bases). The germline CDR1 and CDR2 sequences are MGHDK and SYGVNS. V was shortened by 6 bases and J by 6 bases, with 8 bases between the two germline ends. The CDR3 contains 12 residues. CDR3 coding DNA: TGTGCCAGCAGGGAGGGTTCCGGGGAGCTGTTTTTT. It yields the protein CASREGSGELFF.

The rearrangement links TRBV9 to TRBJ2-7, with 11 bases aligning to TRBD1. V lost 0 bases to trimming and J lost 2 bases; unmatched junction nucleotides: 1. The CDR3 is made up of 15 amino acids. The germline V gene encodes CDR1 SGDLS and CDR2 YYNGEE. The CDR3 coding sequence is TGTGCCAGCAGCGTAGCGGGACAGGGGGCCTACGAGCAGTACTTC. It codes for CASSVAGQGAYEQYF.

The V gene is TRBV7-9, the J gene TRBJ2-7; a weak D match, TRBD2 (7 bases). Trimming left V 2 bases short and J 5 bases short, with 13 bases between. This CDR3 region has 14 residues. CDR1 and CDR2 (germline): SEHNR, FQNEAQ (reference sequence). The chain's CDR3 is CASSLTGGPNEQYV. CDR3 nucleotides: TGTGCCAGCAGCTTAACGGGGGGCCCCAACGAGCAGTACGTC.